This T cell receptor beta chain was documented in a study of spatial heterogeneity in lung cancer. Study summary: Fewer alpha-chain than beta-chain sequences were consistently detected.

Overall study results and limits: Whereas they appeared in blood less at follow-up, ubiquitous expanded tumor TCRs appeared there more at resection.

This clonotype showed up just a few times. Its matching antigen is unknown. TCR cDNA molecules were tagged individually, and each one carried a unique molecular identifier. Each CDR3 protein gets one entry after TCRdb re-called the 5' RACE reads with MiXCR. The profile covers roughly 82,000 distinct CDR3 sequences, with around 12% appearing a single time and approximately 4.2% taken by the ten largest. Time point in this sample: sample taken at primary tumor resection. Extraction of whole RNA from tumor, nontumor lung or frozen PBMC preceded unsorted sequencing. Sequenced material: PBMCs, taken at surgery. The receptor comes from a male donor with early-stage non-small cell lung cancer.

CDR3 loop: CASSLSGQFSYEQYF. The CDR3 DNA is TGTGCCAGCAGTTTATCGGGACAGTTCTCCTACGAGCAGTACTTC. The rearrangement joins TRBV27 to TRBJ2-7; 7 nucleotides match TRBD1. The junction had 2 bases not matched to a gene; V was cut back by 0 bases and J by 0 bases. This CDR3 spans 15 amino acids. CDR1 MNHEY and CDR2 SMNVEV come from the germline V gene (reference sequence).